The source of this TCR beta chain is a study of CD8 T cells in ankylosing spondylitis. Quantitative barcoded 5'-RACE was used to prepare TCR beta libraries. TCRdb reprocessed the 5' RACE reads via MiXCR and lists one record per CDR3 protein. The sample lists about 450,000 distinct CDR3 sequences, roughly a quarter seen once, with approximately 1% in the top ten. The CDR3 is made up of 11 amino acids. CDR1 is SQVTM and CDR2 is ANQGSEA in the germline V gene. Between the trimmed V and J ends, which lost 3 bases and 7 bases, there was a span of 9 bases. This clonotype has only a few counts. Its target is unknown. Notes on the study in general: Some of the motif variants had earlier been found in reactive arthritis patients' fluid and blood. Within matched ankylosing spondylitis synovial fluid, disease-linked clones were reportedly significantly enriched. What seemed typical of ankylosing spondylitis blood was a TCR beta motif built from about eight highly homologous variants.

The chain couples TRBV29-1 to TRBJ1-1; D uncertain. Sequencing was carried out using blood, either unsorted or a sorted T cell fraction (not recorded which). The clonotype originates from a male donor with ankylosing spondylitis. The CDR3 reads CSVDSGIEAFF. CDR3 sequence (DNA): TGCAGCGTTGATTCGGGGATTGAAGCTTTCTTT.